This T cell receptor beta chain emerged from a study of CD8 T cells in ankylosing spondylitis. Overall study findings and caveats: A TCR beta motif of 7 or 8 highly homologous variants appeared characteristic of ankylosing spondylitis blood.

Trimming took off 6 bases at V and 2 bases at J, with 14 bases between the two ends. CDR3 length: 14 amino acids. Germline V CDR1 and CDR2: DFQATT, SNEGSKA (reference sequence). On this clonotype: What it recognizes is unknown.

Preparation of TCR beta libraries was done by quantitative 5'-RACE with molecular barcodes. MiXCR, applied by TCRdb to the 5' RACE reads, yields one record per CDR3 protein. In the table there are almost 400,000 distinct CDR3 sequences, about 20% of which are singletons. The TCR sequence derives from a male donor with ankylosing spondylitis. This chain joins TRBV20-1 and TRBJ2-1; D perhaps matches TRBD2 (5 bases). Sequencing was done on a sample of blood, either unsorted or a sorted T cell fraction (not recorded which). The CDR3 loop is CSAEAEPAYNEQFF. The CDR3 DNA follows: TGCAGTGCGGAAGCGGAACCAGCCTACAATGAGCAGTTCTTC.